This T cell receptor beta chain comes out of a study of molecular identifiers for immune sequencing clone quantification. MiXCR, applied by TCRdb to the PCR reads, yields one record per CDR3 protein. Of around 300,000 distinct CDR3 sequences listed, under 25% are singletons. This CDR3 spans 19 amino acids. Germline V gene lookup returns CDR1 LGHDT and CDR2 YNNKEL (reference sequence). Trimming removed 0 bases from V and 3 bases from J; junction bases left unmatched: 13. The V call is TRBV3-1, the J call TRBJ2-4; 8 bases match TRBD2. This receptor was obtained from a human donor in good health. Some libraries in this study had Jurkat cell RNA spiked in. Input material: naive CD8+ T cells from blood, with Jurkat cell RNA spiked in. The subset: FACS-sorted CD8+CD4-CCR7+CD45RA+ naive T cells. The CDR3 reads CASSQELASGSLDKNIQYF. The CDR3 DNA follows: TGTGCCAGCAGCCAAGAATTGGCTAGCGGGTCTTTAGACAAAAACATTCAGTACTTC.